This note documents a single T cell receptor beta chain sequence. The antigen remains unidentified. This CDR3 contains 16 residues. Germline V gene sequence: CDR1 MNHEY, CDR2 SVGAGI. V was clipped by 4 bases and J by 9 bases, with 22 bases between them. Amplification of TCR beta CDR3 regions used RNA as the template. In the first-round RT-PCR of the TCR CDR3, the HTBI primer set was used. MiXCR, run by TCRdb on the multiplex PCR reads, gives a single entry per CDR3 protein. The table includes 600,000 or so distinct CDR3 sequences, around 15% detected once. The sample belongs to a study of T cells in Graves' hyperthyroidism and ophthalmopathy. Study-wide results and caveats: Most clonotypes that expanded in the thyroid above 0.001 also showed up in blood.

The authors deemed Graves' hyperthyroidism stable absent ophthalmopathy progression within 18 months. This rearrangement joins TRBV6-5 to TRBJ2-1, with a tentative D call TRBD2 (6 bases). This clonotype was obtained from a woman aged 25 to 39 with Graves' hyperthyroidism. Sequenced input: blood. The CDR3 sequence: CASSSHLVGGPGEQFF. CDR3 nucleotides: TGTGCCAGCAGTTCTCACCTAGTCGGAGGGCCCGGTGAGCAGTTCTTC.